Below, 19 T cell receptor beta chains from the same sample are listed, as sequenced in a study of cytomegalovirus exposure and HLA in healthy donors. Method: immunoSEQ multiplex PCR; TCRdb's copy keeps in-frame clones and lacks some. The profile shows over 200,000 clones, around 88% of them singletons. The source material was PBMCs. The source is a woman between 18 and 29 years old in good health and CMV-seronegative.

V gene TRBV6-1 combines with J gene TRBJ1-2; D is perhaps TRBD1 (6 bases). The CDR3 is made up of 14 amino acids. V was pared by 2 bases and J by 5 bases, with 12 bases between. Germline values: CDR1 MNHNS, CDR2 SASEGT. This chain's CDR3 is CASSETGNYYGYTF. The CDR3 nucleotides are TGTGCCAGCAGTGAAACAGGGAATTATTATGGCTACACCTTC.

The chain's CDR3 is CASSSPGLAGTNPYEQYF. In nucleotides, the CDR3 is TGTGCCAGCAGTTCTCCGGGACTAGCGGGAACGAACCCCTACGAGCAGTACTTC. The chain couples TRBV28 to TRBJ2-7; TRBD2 agrees at 13 bases. Per the germline V gene, CDR1 is MDHEN and CDR2 is SYDVKM. CDR3 length: 18 amino acids. Germline trimming cut 4 bases from V and 2 bases from J; bases unmatched to any gene: 11.

This rearrangement joins TRBV28 to TRBJ1-2, with TRBD1 as a possible D gene (6 bases). V was cut by 2 bases and J by 7 bases, with 14 bases left in between. The CDR3 loop spans 14 amino acids. Per the germline V gene, CDR1 is MDHEN and CDR2 is SYDVKM. The CDR3 here is CASSLIRQGLGYTF. The CDR3 nucleotides read TGTGCCAGCAGTTTAATTCGCCAGGGGCTTGGCTACACCTTC.

Remarks on this clone: The same CDR3 arises from other DNA sequences in this sample as well. J is TRBJ2-3 and V is TRBV5-1; D not resolved. Trimming took 0 bases from V and 6 from J, leaving 5 bases between them. Germline V lookup: CDR1 SGHRS, CDR2 YFSETQ. This CDR3 spans 12 amino acids. CDR3 amino acids: CASSLGADTQYF. As DNA, the CDR3 is TGCGCCAGCAGCTTGGGGGCGGATACGCAGTATTTT. The full variable domain, in which reference TRBV5-1 and TRBJ2-3 provide the parts outside the CDR3, is KAGVTQTPRYLIKTRGQQVTLSCSPISGHRSVSWYQQTPGQGLQFLFEYFSETQRNKGNFPGRFSGRQFSNSRSEMNVSTLELGDSALYLCASSLGADTQYFGPGTRLTVL.

Here the CDR3 reads CASSLTSGYTDTQYF. CDR3 sequence (DNA): TGCGCCAGCAGCTTAACTAGCGGGTACACAGATACGCAGTATTTT. The chain uses TRBV5-1 and TRBJ2-3; TRBD2 aligns across 9 bases. Losses at the gene ends were 2 bases for V and 2 bases for J; bases not matched to a gene: 3. Germline CDR1 reads SGHRS; CDR2 reads YFSETQ. There are 15 residues in the CDR3.

The chain combines TRBV6-5 with TRBJ2-3; D unresolved. Trimming took 4 bases from V and 2 from J, leaving 10 bases between them. Per the germline V gene, CDR1 is MNHEY and CDR2 is SVGAGI. This CDR3 has 14 amino acids. CDR3 nucleotides: TGTGCCAGCAGTTCCGTCTCCGTCACAGATACGCAGTATTTT. Its translation: CASSSVSVTDTQYF.

This sequence joins TRBV7-2 and TRBJ2-5; 9 bases are shared with TRBD2. From germline, CDR1 is SGHTA and CDR2 FQGNSA. There are 15 residues in the CDR3. V gave up 0 bases and J gave up 5 bases; unmatched junction bases: 4. The CDR3: CASSLAAGGLETQYF. The DNA of the CDR3 is TGTGCCAGCAGCTTAGCTGCGGGAGGGCTGGAGACCCAGTACTTC.

This rearrangement joins TRBV5-4 to TRBJ2-1; D is uncertain. Germline CDR1 reads SGHNT; CDR2 reads YYREEE (reference sequence). Trimming cost V 7 bases and J 6 bases, with 8 bases left between them. This CDR3 comprises 11 residues. CDR3 bases: TGTGCCAGCTCAGTGGCCAATGAGCAGTTCTTC. It translates to CASSVANEQFF.

The chain joins TRBV7-6 to TRBJ2-1, with D tentatively TRBD2 (6 bases). V was cut by 4 bases and J by 1 base, with 11 bases left in between. Germline CDR1 SGHVS, CDR2 FNYEAQ. This CDR3 has 15 amino acids. As DNA, the CDR3 is TGTGCCAGCAGCTCTAGACTAGTTTCCTACAATGAGCAGTTCTTC. Its protein is CASSSRLVSYNEQFF.

The chain combines TRBV18 with TRBJ1-2, with TRBD1 matching 8 bases. Germline CDR1 KGHSH, CDR2 LQKENI. With 0 bases clipped from V and 8 bases from J, the junction kept 8 bases outside the gene matches. The CDR3 loop spans 15 amino acids. The chain's CDR3 is CASSPPFRGLGGYTF. The CDR3 DNA reads as TGTGCCAGCTCACCACCTTTCAGGGGGCTGGGAGGCTACACCTTC.

The chain is built from TRBV7-9 and TRBJ2-2, with 7 bases aligning to TRBD2. Looked up from germline, CDR1 is SEHNR and CDR2 is FQNEAQ (reference sequence). V dropped 5 bases and J dropped 4; count of bases not matched to a gene: 10. The CDR3 is 16 amino acids. Here the CDR3 reads CASSPGRGPVTGELFF. The CDR3 nucleotides read TGTGCCAGCAGCCCGGGGAGGGGCCCCGTCACCGGGGAGCTGTTTTTT. Full variable domain (outside the CDR3, taken from reference TRBV7-9 and TRBJ2-2): DTGVSQNPRHKITKRGQNVTFRCDPISEHNRLYWYRQTLGQGPEFLTYFQNEAQLEKSRLLSDRFSAERPKGSFSTLEIQRTEQGDSAMYLCASSPGRGPVTGELFFGEGSRLTVL.

J is TRBJ2-5 and V is TRBV4-1, with 7 nucleotides matching TRBD2. This CDR3 spans 14 amino acids. Germline CDR1 is MGHRA and CDR2 is YSYEKL. Losses at the gene ends were 1 base for V and 4 bases for J; bases not matched to a gene: 3. CDR3 residues: CASSQGEGRETQYF. CDR3 coding DNA: TGCGCCAGCAGCCAAGGGGAGGGTCGAGAGACCCAGTACTTC.

The chain has TRBV28 and TRBJ2-7, with D perhaps TRBD2 (7 bases). Germline V lookup: CDR1 MDHEN, CDR2 SYDVKM. The CDR3 extends over 17 amino acids. Trimming removed 5 bases from V and 6 bases from J, with 26 bases in between. CDR3 loop: CASSPNPGKQGGGEQYF. CDR3 in DNA: TGTGCCAGCAGTCCAAACCCAGGGAAGCAAGGGGGGGGCGAGCAGTACTTC. Together with reference TRBV28 and TRBJ2-7, the CDR3 gives the full variable domain: DVKVTQSSRYLVKRTGEKVFLECVQDMDHENMFWYRQDPGLGLRLIYFSYDVKMKEKGDIPEGYSVSREKKERFSLILESASTNQTSMYLCASSPNPGKQGGGEQYFGPGTRLTVT.

The chain has TRBV30 and TRBJ2-3; D remains ambiguous. Trimming pared 3 bases from V and 6 bases from J, leaving 7 bases between. The CDR3 has 11 residues. From germline, CDR1 is GTSNPN and CDR2 SVGIG (reference sequence). Written as DNA, the CDR3 is TGTGCCTGGAGCCTATCGGATACGCAGTATTTT. Its protein product is CAWSLSDTQYF.

The genes are TRBV9 and TRBJ1-3; 7 bases agree with TRBD1. Germline assignment: CDR1 SGDLS and CDR2 YYNGEE. V was clipped by 4 bases and J by 7 bases; unmatched bases: 11. CDR3 length equals 15 residues. This CDR3 reads CASSPQASQGNTIYF. In nucleotides, the CDR3 is TGTGCCAGCAGCCCCCAGGCCTCACAGGGGAACACCATATATTTT.

The CDR3 protein is CASSLGPPGTVHTF. CDR3 DNA sequence: TGTGCCAGCAGCTTAGGACCCCCTGGGACAGTTCACACCTTC. V is TRBV11-2 and J is TRBJ1-2; TRBD1 matches at 7 bases. V lost 1 base, J lost 12 bases, and 11 bases stayed unmatched. From germline, CDR1 is SGHAT and CDR2 FQNNGV. The CDR3 has 14 amino acids.

This clone was seen only a few times. The V call is TRBV7-9, the J call TRBJ2-1; D is perhaps TRBD2 (5 bases). This CDR3 is 15 amino acids long. Trimming removed 6 bases at V and 2 bases at J, with 14 bases between. Germline V gene data show CDR1 as SEHNR and CDR2 as FQNEAQ (reference sequence). The CDR3 coding sequence is TGTGCCAGCAGGCCCGGCGGAGGTACCTACAATGAGCAGTTCTTC. The encoded protein is CASRPGGGTYNEQFF.

To note about this clone: Other DNA sequences in this specimen translate into the identical CDR3. This chain joins TRBV9 and TRBJ2-7, with 10 bases matching TRBD2. V was clipped by 0 bases and J by 5 bases; unmatched bases: 5. The CDR3 spans 15 residues. Germline V lookup: CDR1 SGDLS, CDR2 YYNGEE. This chain's CDR3 is CASSVGLAGVNEQYF. Here the CDR3 DNA reads TGTGCCAGCAGCGTAGGTCTAGCGGGAGTAAACGAGCAGTACTTC.

This clone was picked up one time. The rearrangement uses TRBV6-1 and TRBJ2-3, with 7 bases matching TRBD1. Trimming cost V 3 bases and J 4 bases; bases outside gene matches: 7. CDR3 length: 15 residues. Germline CDR1 and CDR2: MNHNS and SASEGT. The CDR3 loop reads CASSDLQGYSDTQYF. The CDR3 DNA sequence: TGTGCCAGCAGTGATCTACAGGGGTACTCAGATACGCAGTATTTT.